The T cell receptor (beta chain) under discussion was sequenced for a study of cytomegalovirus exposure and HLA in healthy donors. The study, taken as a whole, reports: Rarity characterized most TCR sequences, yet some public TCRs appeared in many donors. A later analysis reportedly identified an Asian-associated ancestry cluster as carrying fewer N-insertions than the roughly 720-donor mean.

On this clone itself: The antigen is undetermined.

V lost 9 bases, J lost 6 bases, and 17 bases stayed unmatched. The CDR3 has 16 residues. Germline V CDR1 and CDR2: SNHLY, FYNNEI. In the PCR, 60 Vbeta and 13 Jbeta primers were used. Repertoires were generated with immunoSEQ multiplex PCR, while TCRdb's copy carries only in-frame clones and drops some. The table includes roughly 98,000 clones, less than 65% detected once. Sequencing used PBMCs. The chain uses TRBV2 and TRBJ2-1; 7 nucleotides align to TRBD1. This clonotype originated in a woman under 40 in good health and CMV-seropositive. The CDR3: CASNLRGQILGNEQFF. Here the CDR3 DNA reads TGTGCCAGTAACCTAAGGGGACAGATCCTCGGCAATGAGCAGTTCTTC. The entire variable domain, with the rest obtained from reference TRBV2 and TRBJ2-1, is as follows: EPEVTQTPSHQVTQMGQEVILRCVPISNHLYFYWYRQILGQKVEFLVSFYNNEISEKSEIFDDQFSVERPDGSNFTLKIRSTKLEDSAMYFCASNLRGQILGNEQFFGPGTRLTVL.